The T cell receptor (beta chain) under discussion was sequenced for a study of T-cell reconstitution after alpha-beta-depleted transplantation in children. The study, taken as a whole, reports: A year had passed since transplant, and T-cell counts and diversity by then came mostly from newly produced T cells.

V shed 5 bases and J shed 5 bases, with 8 bases lying between them. CDR1 and CDR2 from the germline V gene are SGHDT and YYEEEE. The CDR3 has 12 amino acids. This clonotype was counted at least ten times. The antigen remains unidentified. Library preparation (for TCRbeta) was performed with unique molecular identifiers. TCRdb ran MiXCR on the PCR reads and lists one entry per CDR3 protein. The table lists some 200,000 distinct CDR3 sequences, about 11% of them singletons. V usage is TRBV5-6 and J usage is TRBJ1-5; weak D call: TRBD1 (5 bases). Source: PBMCs, taken before TCRalphabeta/CD19-depleted stem cell transplant. This TCR came from a child less than two years old with acute myeloid leukemia, due to receive a stem cell transplant. The CDR3 region has the DNA TGTGCCAGCAGTTTCAGGGATCAGCCCCAGCATTTT. The encoded protein is CASSFRDQPQHF.